This section outlines one T cell receptor beta chain sequence together with its context. The antigen is not known. Germline assignment: CDR1 SGHNT and CDR2 YENEEA. There are 13 residues in the CDR3. The V gene lost 5 bases and the J gene lost 8 bases, with 12 bases spanning the gap. 5'RACE with constant-segment primers built TCRalpha and TCRbeta cDNA libraries with UMIs. TCRdb re-derived calls from the 5' RACE reads in MiXCR, one entry per CDR3 protein. Among around 470,000 distinct CDR3 sequences listed, 20% were seen once. This sample was included in a study of T-cell memory formation after mild COVID-19. Study-level findings and limits: The appearance of some responding clones in pre-infection memory suggested that cross-reactive memory joined.

The receptor was isolated from an adult woman who had mild COVID-19 (a few samples of this study predate the infection). Cell type and time point are not known. This chain uses TRBV11-3 with TRBJ1-4, with D possibly being TRBD1 (5 bases). Sequencing was performed on PBMCs or a T cell subset sorted from them (not recorded which). The CDR3 nucleotides are TGTGCCAGCAGCCCCGGGGGAAACGAAAAACTGTTTTTT. Amino acid sequence: CASSPGGNEKLFF.